Each of the 9 T cell receptor beta chains below was sequenced from the same sample in a study of T cell responses to AZD1222 COVID-19 vaccine. Only in-frame clones appear in the TCRdb table, and some are missing; sequencing was by immunoSEQ multiplex PCR. The sample contains about 270,000 clones, almost 95% of which appear only once. Source: peripheral blood, taken 28 days after the second AZD1222 dose. The receptors were gathered from an adult who received the AZD1222 COVID-19 vaccine.

For this clone: The same CDR3 arises from other DNA sequences in this sample as well. The chain combines TRBV19 with TRBJ2-7; tentatively, D is TRBD2 (6 bases). The length of the CDR3 is 12 residues. V lost 5 bases, J lost 3 bases, and 8 bases lay in between. Germline CDR1 is LNHDA and CDR2 is SQIVND (reference sequence). CDR3 amino acids: CASSSGGYEQYF. CDR3 nucleotides: TGTGCCAGTAGTTCCGGGGGCTACGAGCAGTACTTC. The complete variable domain, with remaining parts taken from reference TRBV19 and TRBJ2-7, reads DGGITQSPKYLFRKEGQNVTLSCEQNLNHDAMYWYRQDPGQGLRLIYYSQIVNDFQKGDIAEGYSVSREKKESFPLTVTSAQKNPTAFYLCASSSGGYEQYFGPGTRLTVT.

The genes are TRBV6-2 or TRBV6-3 and TRBJ1-1, with D uncertain. The germline CDR1 and CDR2 sequences are MNHEY and SVGEGT. Deletions cut 6 bases from V and 1 base from J, with 27 bases between. The CDR3 has 19 amino acids. The CDR3 sequence: CASSRSSVERFFTNTEAFF. The DNA of the CDR3 is TGTGCCAGCAGCCGAAGTTCGGTTGAAAGGTTTTTTACGAACACTGAAGCTTTCTTT.

The DNA of the CDR3 is TGTGCCAGCAGCCAAGATCTAGCGGGAGGGCCAGATACGCAGTATTTT. Its translation is CASSQDLAGGPDTQYF. The chain employs TRBV4-2 and TRBJ2-3; 12 positions agree with TRBD2. CDR1 is LGHNA and CDR2 is YNFKEQ in the germline V gene. Trimming at V came to 0 bases and at J to 4 bases, leaving 2 bases not matched to a gene. The CDR3 covers 16 residues.

This clone has only one observation. The chain recombines TRBV9 with TRBJ2-3; 8 positions agree with TRBD2. V lost 3 bases and J lost 3; bases outside the gene matches: 0. The CDR3 runs 13 residues. The germline gives CDR1 SGDLS, CDR2 YYNGEE. The CDR3 bases are TGTGCCAGCAGCGGACTAGCGACAGATACGCAGTATTTT. It yields the protein CASSGLATDTQYF.

The chain has TRBV4-1 and TRBJ1-2; D perhaps matches TRBD1 (5 bases). The germline V and J ends were trimmed by 10 bases and 7 bases, with 16 bases remaining between them. CDR3 length: 12 amino acids. CDR1 is MGHRA and CDR2 is YSYEKL in the germline V gene. CDR3 nucleotides: TGCGCCACCCTAAGGCAGGGAGGTGGCTACACCTTC. It codes for CATLRQGGGYTF.

This clone was recorded a few times. The chain joins TRBV5-1 to TRBJ2-1; 8 bases agree with TRBD2. Looked up from germline, CDR1 is SGHRS and CDR2 is YFSETQ. Trimming removed 0 bases from V and 3 bases from J; junction bases left unmatched: 8. The CDR3 has 17 residues. DNA of the CDR3: TGCGCCAGCAGCTTGGTAAAGGAAAGCGGGGGCTACAATGAGCAGTTCTTC. Its translation is CASSLVKESGGYNEQFF.

The J gene is TRBJ1-5, the V gene TRBV6-5; D is unclear. CDR1 MNHEY and CDR2 SVGAGI come from the germline V gene. Between the trimmed V and J ends, which lost 6 bases and 2 bases, there was a span of 14 bases. The CDR3 is 15 residues long. CDR3 coding DNA: TGTGCCAGCAGCCCCGTGGGGAACGGCAATCAGCCCCAGCATTTT. It translates to CASSPVGNGNQPQHF.

This rearrangement joins TRBV5-8 to TRBJ1-1; 8 positions agree with TRBD1. Germline trimming cut 0 bases from V and 5 bases from J; bases unmatched to any gene: 3. This CDR3 comprises 14 residues. CDR1 and CDR2 from the germline V gene are SGHTS and YDEGEE. CDR3 DNA sequence: TGTGCCAGCAGCTTGGGGACAGGGAGGACTGAAGCTTTCTTT. Residues: CASSLGTGRTEAFF. The full variable domain, completed using reference TRBV5-8 and TRBJ1-1, is EAGVTQSPTHLIKTRGQQATLRCSPISGHTSVYWYQQALGLGLQFLLWYDEGEERNRGNFPPRFSGRQFPNYSSELNVNALELEDSALYLCASSLGTGRTEAFFGQGTRLTVV.

To note about this clone: The sample holds other DNA sequences that translate to the same CDR3. The chain has TRBV5-5 and TRBJ1-5; 10 nucleotides align to TRBD1. The length of the CDR3 is 15 residues. The ends lost 3 bases at V and 4 bases at J; junction bases unmatched: 4. CDR1 is SGHKS and CDR2 is YYEKEE in the germline V gene (reference sequence). For the CDR3, the DNA is TGTGCCAGCAGCTGGGGACAGGGGCCGAATCAGCCCCAGCATTTT. Translated, it gives CASSWGQGPNQPQHF.